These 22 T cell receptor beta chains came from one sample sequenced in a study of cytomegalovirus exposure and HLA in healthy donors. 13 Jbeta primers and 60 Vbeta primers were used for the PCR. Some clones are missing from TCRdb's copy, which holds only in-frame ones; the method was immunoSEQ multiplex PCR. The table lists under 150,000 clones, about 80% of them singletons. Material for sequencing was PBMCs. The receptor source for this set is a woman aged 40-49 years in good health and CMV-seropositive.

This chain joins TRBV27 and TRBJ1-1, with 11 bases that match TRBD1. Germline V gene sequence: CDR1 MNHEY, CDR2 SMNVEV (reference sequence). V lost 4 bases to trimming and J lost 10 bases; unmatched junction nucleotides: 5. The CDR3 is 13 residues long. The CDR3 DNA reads TGTGCCAGCAGTTACGGACAGGGGGCGCGAGCTTTCTTT. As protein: CASSYGQGARAFF.

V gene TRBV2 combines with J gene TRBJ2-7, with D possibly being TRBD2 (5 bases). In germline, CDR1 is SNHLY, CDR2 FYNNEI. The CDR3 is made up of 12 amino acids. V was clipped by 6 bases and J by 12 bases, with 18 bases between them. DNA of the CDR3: TGTGCCAGCAGAGACGCACTAGTGGCCCCGTACTTC. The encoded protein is CASRDALVAPYF.

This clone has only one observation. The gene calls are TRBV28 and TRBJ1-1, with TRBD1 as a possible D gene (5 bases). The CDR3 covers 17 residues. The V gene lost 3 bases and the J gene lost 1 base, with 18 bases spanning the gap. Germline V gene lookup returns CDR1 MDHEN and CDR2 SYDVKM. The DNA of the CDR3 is TGTGCCAGCAGTTTCCCTTCGGGGGTTTACAGGAACACTGAAGCTTTCTTT. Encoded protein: CASSFPSGVYRNTEAFF.

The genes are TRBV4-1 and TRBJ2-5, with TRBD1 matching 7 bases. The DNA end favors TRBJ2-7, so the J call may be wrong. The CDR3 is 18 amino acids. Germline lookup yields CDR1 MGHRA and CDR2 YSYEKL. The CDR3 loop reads CASSQDPHRGTEDYEQYF. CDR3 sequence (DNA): TGCGCCAGCAGCCAAGATCCCCACCGAGGGACAGAAGACTACGAGCAGTACTTC.

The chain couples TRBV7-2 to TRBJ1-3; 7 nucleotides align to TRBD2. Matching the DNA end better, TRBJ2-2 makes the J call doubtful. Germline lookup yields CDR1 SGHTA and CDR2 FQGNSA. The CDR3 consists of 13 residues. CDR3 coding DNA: TGTGCCAGCAGCTCCGGACTAGGCGGGGAGCTGTTTTTT. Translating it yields CASSSGLGGELFF.

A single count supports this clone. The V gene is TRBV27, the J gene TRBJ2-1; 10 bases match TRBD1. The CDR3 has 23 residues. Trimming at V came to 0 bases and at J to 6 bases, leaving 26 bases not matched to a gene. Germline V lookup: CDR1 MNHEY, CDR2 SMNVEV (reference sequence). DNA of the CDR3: TGTGCCAGCAGTTTATCGATCTGGGGGGGCCGAACACGACAGGGGGCGCCGGGCAATGAGCAGTTCTTC. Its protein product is CASSLSIWGGRTRQGAPGNEQFF.

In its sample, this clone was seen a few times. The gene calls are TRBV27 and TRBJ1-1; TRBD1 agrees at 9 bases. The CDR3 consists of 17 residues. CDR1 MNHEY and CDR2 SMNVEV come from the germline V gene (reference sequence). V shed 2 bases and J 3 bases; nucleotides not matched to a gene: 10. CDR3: CASSLGPRDRVYTEAFF. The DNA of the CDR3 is TGTGCCAGCAGTTTAGGACCCCGGGACAGGGTTTACACTGAAGCTTTCTTT.

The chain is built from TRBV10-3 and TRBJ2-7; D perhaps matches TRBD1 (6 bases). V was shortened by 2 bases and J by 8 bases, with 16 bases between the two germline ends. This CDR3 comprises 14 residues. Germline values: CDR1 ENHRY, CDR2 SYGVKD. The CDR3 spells CAISEGQTPGKQYF. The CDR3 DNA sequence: TGTGCCATCAGTGAGGGACAGACGCCTGGAAAGCAGTACTTC.

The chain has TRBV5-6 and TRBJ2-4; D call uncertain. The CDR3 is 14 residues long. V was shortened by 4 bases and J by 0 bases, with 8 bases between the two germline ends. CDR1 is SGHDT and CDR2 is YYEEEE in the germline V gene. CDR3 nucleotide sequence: TGTGCCAGCAGCCATGCGATAGCCAAAAACATTCAGTACTTC. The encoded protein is CASSHAIAKNIQYF.

The CDR3: CASSLYYNEQFF. The CDR3 DNA follows: TGTGCCAGCAGCTTGTACTACAATGAGCAGTTCTTC. The V and J genes are TRBV7-2 and TRBJ2-1; no clear D. The CDR3 is 12 amino acids. Trimming removed 3 bases at V and 3 bases at J, with 3 bases between. Germline-derived CDR1 and CDR2 are SGHTA and FQGNSA.

The CDR3 DNA reads as TGTGCCAGCAGCTCTCCCGGGACAGGAGGGAGTCAGCCCCAGCATTTT. Encoded protein: CASSSPGTGGSQPQHF. The V call is TRBV7-8, the J call TRBJ1-5, with 8 positions matching TRBD1. CDR1 is SGHVS and CDR2 is FQNEAQ in the germline V gene. The CDR3 runs to 16 residues. J was trimmed by 6 bases and V by 4 bases; bases with no gene match: 11.

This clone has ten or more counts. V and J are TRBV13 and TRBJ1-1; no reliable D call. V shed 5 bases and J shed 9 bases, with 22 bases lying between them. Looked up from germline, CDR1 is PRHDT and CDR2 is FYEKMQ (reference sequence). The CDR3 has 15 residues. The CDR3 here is CASSTGIGSAEKAFF. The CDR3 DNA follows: TGTGCCAGCAGCACGGGGATTGGGAGCGCCGAGAAAGCTTTCTTT.

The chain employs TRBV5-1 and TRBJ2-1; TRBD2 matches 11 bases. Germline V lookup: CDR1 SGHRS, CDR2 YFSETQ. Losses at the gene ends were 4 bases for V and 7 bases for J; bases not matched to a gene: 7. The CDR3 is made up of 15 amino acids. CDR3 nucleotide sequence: TGCGCCAGCAGCATTTTAGCGGGAGGGCCAAATGAGCAGTTCTTC. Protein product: CASSILAGGPNEQFF.

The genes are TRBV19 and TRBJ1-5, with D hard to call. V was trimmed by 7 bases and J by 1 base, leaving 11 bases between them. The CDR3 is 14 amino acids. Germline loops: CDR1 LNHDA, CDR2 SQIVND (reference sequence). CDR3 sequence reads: CASMESGSNQPQHF. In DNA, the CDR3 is TGTGCCAGTATGGAGTCCGGGAGCAATCAGCCCCAGCATTTT.

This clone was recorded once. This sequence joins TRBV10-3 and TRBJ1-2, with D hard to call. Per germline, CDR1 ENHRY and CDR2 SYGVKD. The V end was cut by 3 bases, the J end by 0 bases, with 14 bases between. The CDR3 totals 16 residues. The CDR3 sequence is CAISDPPQPSNYGYTF. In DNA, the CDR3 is TGTGCCATCAGTGACCCCCCACAGCCTTCTAACTATGGCTACACCTTC.

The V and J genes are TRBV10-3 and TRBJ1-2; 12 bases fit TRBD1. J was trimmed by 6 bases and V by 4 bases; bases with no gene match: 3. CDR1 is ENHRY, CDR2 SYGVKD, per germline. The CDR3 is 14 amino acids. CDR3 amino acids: CAISGGQGAHGYTF. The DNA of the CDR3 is TGTGCCATCAGTGGGGGACAGGGGGCCCATGGCTACACCTTC.

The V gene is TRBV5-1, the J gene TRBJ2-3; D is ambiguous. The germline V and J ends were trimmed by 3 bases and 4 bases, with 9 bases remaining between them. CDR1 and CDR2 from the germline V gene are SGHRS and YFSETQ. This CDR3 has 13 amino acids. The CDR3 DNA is TGCGCCAGCAGCTCTGAGATAGCAGATACGCAGTATTTT. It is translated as CASSSEIADTQYF.

The chain's CDR3 is CASSSWTSGRRSYEQYF. CDR3 bases: TGTGCCAGCAGCTCGTGGACTAGCGGGAGAAGGTCCTACGAGCAGTACTTC. The chain recombines TRBV5-8 with TRBJ2-7; 13 bases match TRBD2. Germline trimming cut 3 bases from V and 1 base from J; bases unmatched to any gene: 7. Germline V CDR1 and CDR2: SGHTS, YDEGEE. The CDR3 length is 17 residues.

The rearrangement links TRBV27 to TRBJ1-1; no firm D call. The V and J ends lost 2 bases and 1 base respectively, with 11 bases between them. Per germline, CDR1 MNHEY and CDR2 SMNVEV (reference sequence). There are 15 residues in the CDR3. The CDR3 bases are TGTGCCAGCAGTTTACATGGCAGTCCGAACACTGAAGCTTTCTTT. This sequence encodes CASSLHGSPNTEAFF.

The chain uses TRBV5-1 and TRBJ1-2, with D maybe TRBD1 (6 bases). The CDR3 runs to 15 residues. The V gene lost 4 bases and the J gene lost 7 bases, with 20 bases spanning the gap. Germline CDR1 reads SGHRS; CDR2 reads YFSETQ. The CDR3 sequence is CASSPRGGGAGGYTF. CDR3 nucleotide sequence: TGCGCCAGCAGCCCTAGAGGTGGGGGCGCCGGTGGCTACACCTTC.

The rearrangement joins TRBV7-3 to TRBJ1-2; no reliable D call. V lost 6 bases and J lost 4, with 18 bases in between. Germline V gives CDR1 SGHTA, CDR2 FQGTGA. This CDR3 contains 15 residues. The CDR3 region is CASRKSATDSYGYTF. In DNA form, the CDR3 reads TGTGCCAGCAGAAAATCGGCGACCGACTCCTATGGCTACACCTTC.

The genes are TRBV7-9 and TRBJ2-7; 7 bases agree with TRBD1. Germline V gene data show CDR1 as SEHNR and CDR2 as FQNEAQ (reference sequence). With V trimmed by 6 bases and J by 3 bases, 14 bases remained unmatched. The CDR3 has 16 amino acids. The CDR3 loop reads CASRPVFLGGGYEQYF. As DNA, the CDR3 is TGTGCCAGCAGGCCCGTTTTTTTAGGGGGCGGCTACGAGCAGTACTTC.